The text below deals with one TCR beta chain. The antigen is not known. CDR1 is MDHEN, CDR2 SYDVKM, per germline. Trimming took 7 bases from V and 3 from J; bases not matched to a gene: 10. The CDR3 has 15 amino acids. This entry comes from a study of beta chain features in type 1 diabetes. Study-wide context: Patient and healthy donor groups were alike in age, gender and cell yields. General observations from the study: In comparison with healthy donors, patients had naive, central memory and Treg TCRB repertoires that appeared more similar. TCRB CDR3 length was moderately but significantly reduced in all four CD4+ subsets of Type 1 diabetes patients. There was no resolution here of whether HLA type influences TCRB rearrangement. Fewer junction insertions and more nucleotide deletions appeared in type 1 diabetes patients.

Of the isolated RNA, all was reverse transcribed, and so the sequenced material was expressed TCRB transcripts. Profiling relied on immunoSEQ multiplex PCR, and the TCRdb table lists in-frame clones only, not all of them. The profile shows tens of thousands of clones, approximately 52% of them singletons. The sample comprised Tregs from blood. The receptor comes from a woman aged 40 to 50 with type 1 diabetes. The chain combines TRBV28 with TRBJ1-2; 8 nucleotides agree with TRBD1. Here the CDR3 DNA reads TGTGCCAGCACCACAGGGGGGGTAGGGGACTATGGCTACACCTTC. The encoded protein is CASTTGGVGDYGYTF.